This TCR beta chain was sequenced during a study of shared clonotypes between healthy human individuals. The table came from immunoSEQ multiplex PCR; TCRdb's copy has only in-frame clones and leaves some out. The sample records 2,500,000 or so clones, approximately 94% being singletons. A CD45RA+ naive subset and a CD45RA-negative memory subset were split from CD4+ cells. CDR3 length equals 13 residues. Per the germline V gene, CDR1 is SGHNT and CDR2 is YYREEE (reference sequence). Trimming at V came to 7 bases and at J to 7 bases, leaving 10 bases not matched to a gene. The chain links TRBV5-4 to TRBJ1-2; 7 bases agree with TRBD1. Sequenced: naive CD4+ T cells from PBMCs. The subset here: CD45RA+ positively selected. The source of this sequence is a man aged 18 to 29 in good health. Some clones in this sample may be carry-over from other donors' samples. The CDR3 is CASGTGTARGYTF. The CDR3 region has the DNA TGTGCCAGCGGCACCGGGACAGCCCGTGGCTACACCTTC.